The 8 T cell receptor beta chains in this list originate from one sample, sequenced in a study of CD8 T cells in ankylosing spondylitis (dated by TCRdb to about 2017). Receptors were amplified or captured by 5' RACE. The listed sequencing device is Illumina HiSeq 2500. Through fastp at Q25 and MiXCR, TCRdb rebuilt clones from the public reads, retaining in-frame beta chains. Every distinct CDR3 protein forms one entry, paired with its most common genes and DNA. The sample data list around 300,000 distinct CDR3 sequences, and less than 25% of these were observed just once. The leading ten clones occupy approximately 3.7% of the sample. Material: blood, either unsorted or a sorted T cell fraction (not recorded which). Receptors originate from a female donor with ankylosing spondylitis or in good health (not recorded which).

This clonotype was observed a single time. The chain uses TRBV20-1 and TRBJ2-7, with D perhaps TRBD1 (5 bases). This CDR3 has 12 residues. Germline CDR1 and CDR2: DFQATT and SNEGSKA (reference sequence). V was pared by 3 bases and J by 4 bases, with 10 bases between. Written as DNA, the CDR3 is TGCAGTGCTAGTGGCAGGGAATACGAGCAGTACTTC. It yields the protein CSASGREYEQYF.

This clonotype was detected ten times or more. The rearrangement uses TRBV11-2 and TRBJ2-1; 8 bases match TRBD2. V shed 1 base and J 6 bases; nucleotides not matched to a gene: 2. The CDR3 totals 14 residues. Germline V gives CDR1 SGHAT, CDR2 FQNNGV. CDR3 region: CASSLGGGFNEQFF. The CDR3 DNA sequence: TGTGCCAGCAGCTTAGGCGGGGGGTTCAATGAGCAGTTCTTC.

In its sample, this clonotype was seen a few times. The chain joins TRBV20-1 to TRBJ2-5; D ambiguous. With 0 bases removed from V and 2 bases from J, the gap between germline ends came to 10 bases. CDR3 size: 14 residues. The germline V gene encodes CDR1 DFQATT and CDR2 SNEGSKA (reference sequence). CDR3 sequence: CSARDLLVQETQYF. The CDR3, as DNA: TGCAGTGCTAGAGACCTCTTGGTGCAAGAGACCCAGTACTTC.

The CDR3 loop reads CASSASGANTQYF. CDR3 in DNA: TGCGCCAGCAGCGCGAGTGGGGCGAATACGCAGTATTTT. The rearrangement joins TRBV5-1 to TRBJ2-3; maybe TRBD1 (5 bases). Germline V CDR1 and CDR2: SGHRS, YFSETQ. Trimming pared 4 bases from V and 7 bases from J, leaving 13 bases between. The CDR3 spans 13 residues.

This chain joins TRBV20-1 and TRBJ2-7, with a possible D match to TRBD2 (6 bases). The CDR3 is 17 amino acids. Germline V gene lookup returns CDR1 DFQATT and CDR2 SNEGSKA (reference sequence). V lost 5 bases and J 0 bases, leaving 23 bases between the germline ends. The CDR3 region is CSAPRPGVSRLSYEQYF. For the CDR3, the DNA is TGCAGTGCTCCCCGACCGGGGGTCTCGCGGCTCTCCTACGAGCAGTACTTC.

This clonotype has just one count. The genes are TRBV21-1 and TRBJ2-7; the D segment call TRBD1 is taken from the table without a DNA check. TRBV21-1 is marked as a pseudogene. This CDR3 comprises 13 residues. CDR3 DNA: TGTGCCAGCAGCAAAGAGGGGACCTACGAGCAGTACTTC. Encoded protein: CASSKEGTYEQYF.

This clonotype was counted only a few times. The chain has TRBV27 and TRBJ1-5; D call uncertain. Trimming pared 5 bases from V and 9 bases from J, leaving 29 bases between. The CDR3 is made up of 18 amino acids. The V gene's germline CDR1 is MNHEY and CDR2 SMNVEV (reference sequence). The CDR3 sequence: CASSTFTGTGTEFPPQHF. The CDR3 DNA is TGTGCCAGCAGTACCTTTACTGGTACGGGAACTGAGTTTCCGCCCCAGCATTTT.

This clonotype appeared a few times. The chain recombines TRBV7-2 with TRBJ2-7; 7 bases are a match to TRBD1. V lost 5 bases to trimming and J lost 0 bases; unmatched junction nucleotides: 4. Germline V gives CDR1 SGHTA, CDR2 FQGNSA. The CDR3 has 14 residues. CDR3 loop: CASSVTGHSYEQYF. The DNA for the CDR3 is TGTGCCAGCAGCGTGACAGGGCACTCCTACGAGCAGTACTTC.